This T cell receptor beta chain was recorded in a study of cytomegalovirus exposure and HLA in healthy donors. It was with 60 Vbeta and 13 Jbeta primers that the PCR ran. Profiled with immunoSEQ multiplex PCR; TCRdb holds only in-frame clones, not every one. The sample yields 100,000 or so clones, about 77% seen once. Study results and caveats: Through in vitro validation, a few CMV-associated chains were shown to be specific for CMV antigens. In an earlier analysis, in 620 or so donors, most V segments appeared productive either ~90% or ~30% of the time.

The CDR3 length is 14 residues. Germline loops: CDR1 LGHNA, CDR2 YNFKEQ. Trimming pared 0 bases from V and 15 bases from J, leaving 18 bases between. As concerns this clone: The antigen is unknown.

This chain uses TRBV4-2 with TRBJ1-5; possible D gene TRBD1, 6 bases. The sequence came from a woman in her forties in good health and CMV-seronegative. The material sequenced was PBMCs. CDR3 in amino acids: CASSQERMTGSRHF. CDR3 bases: TGTGCCAGCAGCCAAGAGCGGATGACAGGTTCAAGGCATTTT.